The present TCR beta chain was sequenced within a study of blood T cell repertoires in COVID-19. About the study: Collection of acute and convalescent COVID-19 samples took place in the United States, Italy and Spain. PBMCs, B-cell-depleted T cells, or T cells were the source of the cDNA or gDNA that made up the material.

J was trimmed by 1 base and V by 4 bases; bases with no gene match: 2. CDR3 length: 15 residues. Germline assignment: CDR1 KGHDR and CDR2 SFDVKD. In the original processing: The authors estimated nucleated cell counts from reference gene primer amplification. Assay used: immunoSEQ multiplex PCR; TCRdb lists only in-frame clones, some missing. V and J calls and clone size follow that table, whereas D and trimming were derived from the DNA. The data contain over 120,000 clones, roughly 89% of them singletons. The chain has TRBV24-1 and TRBJ2-2, with 7 bases lining up with TRBD1. The receptor's source is a man aged 60 to 75 with active or convalescent COVID-19. The sequencing input was peripheral blood. CDR3 in amino acids: CATSDYRGNTGELFF. The CDR3 coding sequence is TGTGCCACCAGTGACTACAGGGGGAACACCGGGGAGCTGTTTTTT.